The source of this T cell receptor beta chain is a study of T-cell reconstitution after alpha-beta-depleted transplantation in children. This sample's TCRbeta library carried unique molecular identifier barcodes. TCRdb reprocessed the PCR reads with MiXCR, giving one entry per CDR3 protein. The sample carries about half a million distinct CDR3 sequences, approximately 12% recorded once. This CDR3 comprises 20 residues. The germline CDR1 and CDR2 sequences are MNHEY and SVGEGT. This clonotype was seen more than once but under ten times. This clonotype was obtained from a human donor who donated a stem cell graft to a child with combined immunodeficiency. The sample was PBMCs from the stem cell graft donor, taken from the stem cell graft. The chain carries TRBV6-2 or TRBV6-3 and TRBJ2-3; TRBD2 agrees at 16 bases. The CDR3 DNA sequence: TGTGCGGGTCCCCCACGCAGAGGGACTAGCGGGAGGGGGAGCACAGATACGCAGTATTTT. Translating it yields CAGPPRRGTSGRGSTDTQYF.